Listed here are 5 T cell receptor beta chains from one sample, sequenced in a study of response to subunit inactivated influenza vaccine (dated by TCRdb to 2017 to 2018). According to the study, the label for this sample's time point signals: around 47 days after influenza vaccine administration. Library method: RT-PCR. Sequencing was performed on an Illumina HiSeq 2500. In-frame beta chains were kept once TCRdb had trimmed the public reads at Q25 with fastp and called clones with MiXCR. Merged by CDR3 protein, the rows form single entries marked with the most common genes and DNA. For this sample there are about 530,000 distinct CDR3 sequences; roughly 13% appear just once. The biggest ten clones account for around 12% of the sample. The sample here was PBMCs from blood, taken roughly 48 days after vaccination. The receptors originated from a man in his forties or fifties who received an inactivated influenza vaccine. Donor details come from another sample of the same person, matched by shared clones.

The chain joins TRBV7-2 to TRBJ2-3, with 8 bases that match TRBD1. Losses at the gene ends were 6 bases for V and 2 bases for J; bases not matched to a gene: 4. Germline V gene sequence: CDR1 SGHTA, CDR2 FQGNSA. The CDR3 loop spans 14 amino acids. The CDR3 bases are TGTGCCAGCAGGAGGACAGGGAACACAGATACGCAGTATTTT. Translated: CASRRTGNTDTQYF. The whole variable domain, filled in from reference TRBV7-2 and TRBJ2-3, reads GAGVSQSPSNKVTEKGKDVELRCDPISGHTALYWYRQSLGQGLEFLIYFQGNSAPDKSGLPSDRFSAERTGGSVSTLTIQRTQQEDSAVYLCASRRTGNTDTQYFGPGTRLTVL.

V is TRBV7-2 and J is TRBJ2-2; maybe TRBD1 (5 bases). The V gene lost 2 bases and the J gene lost 6 bases, with 10 bases spanning the gap. CDR1 SGHTA and CDR2 FQGNSA come from the germline V gene. The CDR3 loop spans 14 amino acids. CDR3 DNA sequence: TGTGCCAGCAGCTTAACAGGCTCCCCCGGGGAGCTGTTTTTT. This codes for CASSLTGSPGELFF.

This clonotype was seen more than once but under ten times. The chain's CDR3 is CASSPAWTYSNQPQHF. The CDR3 nucleotides are TGTGCCAGCAGTCCGGCGTGGACATATAGCAATCAGCCCCAGCATTTT. The V call is TRBV6-1, the J call TRBJ1-5; D might be TRBD1 (5 bases). CDR1 and CDR2 (germline): MNHNS, SASEGT. The ends were cut back, 5 bases at V and 0 bases at J, with 14 bases in the middle. The CDR3 covers 16 residues.

In this sample, this clonotype turned up a few times. This chain joins TRBV2 and TRBJ2-2; D remains ambiguous. The CDR3 totals 14 residues. Trimming took 1 base from V and 5 from J, leaving 8 bases between them. Germline CDR1 and CDR2: SNHLY and FYNNEI. Here the CDR3 DNA reads TGTGCCAGCAGTGAAGGGGCAAGAACCGGGGAGCTGTTTTTT. Its translation: CASSEGARTGELFF.

This clonotype has only a few counts. The CDR3: CASGDRAWETQYF. For the CDR3, the DNA is TGTGCCAGCGGCGACAGGGCATGGGAGACCCAGTACTTC. This chain connects TRBV7-2 to TRBJ2-5, with 7 bases matching TRBD1. Germline V gene lookup returns CDR1 SGHTA and CDR2 FQGNSA. The length of the CDR3 is 13 residues. The J segment lost 5 bases and the V segment lost 8 bases, leaving 8 bases of the junction unmatched.